The TCR beta chain described here comes from a study of yellow fever vaccine responses in identical twins. Broader study findings: Reportedly, the T cell response mounted by twins to vaccine seemed partly convergent, partly personalized.

Germline V CDR1 and CDR2: DFQATT, SNEGSKA (reference sequence). Losses at the gene ends were 1 base for V and 6 bases for J; bases not matched to a gene: 2. The CDR3 is 13 amino acids. TCRdb re-derived calls from the RT-PCR reads in MiXCR, one entry per CDR3 protein. The sample has 950 to 1,500 distinct CDR3 sequences; 70% to 85% are singletons. About this clonotype: No antigen is known for it.

This receptor was identified in a female donor who received the yellow fever vaccine. Sample: T cells from blood (PBMCs), unsorted or a sorted subset (not recorded which), taken before or after yellow fever vaccination (not recorded which). The gene calls are TRBV20-1 and TRBJ2-5, with 10 bases matching TRBD2. The CDR3 nucleotides read TGCAGTGCTAGAGCTAGCGGGAGCAAGACCCAGTACTTC. As protein: CSARASGSKTQYF.